This is a list of T cell receptor beta chains from one sample in a study of blood T cells in healthy people across ages. TCRdb re-called the 5' RACE reads through MiXCR, storing one row per CDR3 protein. The sample carries 600,000 to 850,000 distinct CDR3 sequences, 20% to 30% recorded once. The same specimen was also included in a second study, on T cells of mothers and their children.

Sequenced: blood. The receptors derive from a boy aged 5 to 17 in good health. Both conserved end residues are part of each CDR3. A D gene is named only where the DNA matches it firmly. Clone size, where shown, is once, few, many, or a class for clones that have expanded.

V	size	J	D	CDR3	DNA
TRBV4-2	-	TRBJ2-2	TRBD2	CASSQEQGLDTGELFF	TGTGCCAGCAGCCAAGAACAGGGACTAGACACCGGGGAGCTGTTTTTT
TRBV12-3/TRBV12-4	-	TRBJ2-4	-	CASTGENKNIQYF	TGTGCCAGTACGGGAGAAAACAAAAACATTCAGTACTTC
TRBV7-2	-	TRBJ2-5	-	CASSLGGLPSQETQYF	TGTGCCAGCAGCTTAGGAGGTCTACCCTCCCAAGAGACCCAGTACTTC
TRBV7-6	-	TRBJ2-1	TRBD2	CASSLGTSGKNNEQFF	TGTGCCAGCAGCTTAGGGACTAGCGGGAAAAACAATGAGCAGTTCTTC
TRBV7-3	-	TRBJ1-2	TRBD1	CASSPSGGFGYTF	TGTGCCAGCAGCCCCTCAGGGGGCTTTGGCTACACCTTC
TRBV29-1	-	TRBJ2-7	-	CSVADGSYEQYF	TGCAGCGTAGCGGACGGATCCTACGAGCAGTACTTC
TRBV7-9	-	TRBJ2-1	TRBD2	CASSASGRAYNEQFF	TGTGCCAGCAGCGCTAGCGGGAGGGCTTACAATGAGCAGTTCTTC
TRBV6-6	few	TRBJ1-1	TRBD1	CASRITGDGTEAFF	TGTGCCAGCAGGATCACAGGGGACGGGACTGAAGCTTTCTTT
TRBV3-1	-	TRBJ2-3	-	CASSQLGASSKDTQYF	TGTGCCAGCAGCCAATTGGGTGCTAGCTCGAAAGATACGCAGTATTTT
TRBV5-1	few	TRBJ2-1	-	CASSWKGKAGLYNEQFF	TGCGCCAGCAGCTGGAAAGGTAAAGCGGGTCTATACAATGAGCAGTTCTTC
TRBV7-2	-	TRBJ2-7	-	CASSLETGGLDQYF	TGTGCCAGCAGCTTAGAGACAGGAGGTCTCGATCAGTACTTC
TRBV12-3/TRBV12-4	-	TRBJ1-1	-	CASSPEGTEAFF	TGTGCCAGCAGTCCTGAGGGAACTGAAGCTTTCTTT
TRBV20-1	few	TRBJ2-7	-	CSARDPAVSYEQYF	TGCAGTGCTAGAGATCCAGCGGTTTCCTACGAGCAGTACTTC
TRBV10-3	-	TRBJ2-5	-	CAISESVGETQYF	TGTGCCATCAGTGAGTCGGTGGGAGAGACCCAGTACTTC
TRBV6-5	-	TRBJ2-1	-	CASSYYRAGEITNEQFF	TGTGCCAGCAGTTACTACAGGGCAGGGGAAATAACGAATGAGCAGTTCTTC
TRBV7-9	few	TRBJ1-2	TRBD1	CASSKTGDDYGYTF	TGTGCCAGCAGCAAGACAGGGGACGACTATGGCTACACCTTC